The 17 T cell receptor beta chains below were found in one sample sequenced in a study of T-cell reconstitution after alpha-beta-depleted transplantation in children (dated by TCRdb to 2016 to 2017). The meaning of the sample's treatment or condition label: allogeneic hematopoietic cell transplantation with graft depleted of TCRalphabeta T cells and CD19 B cells. The library was generated by PCR. Sequenced using an Illumina HiSeq 2500. To normalize quantification of the TCRbeta repertoire, the TCR libraries were built with molecular barcoding that relied on unique molecular identifiers. Using fastp trimming at Q25 and MiXCR clonotype assembly, TCRdb reanalyzed the public sequencing data and kept in-frame beta chains. Merged by CDR3 protein, the rows form single entries marked with the most common genes and DNA. The sample contains about 300,000 distinct CDR3 sequences, roughly 9.1% of them found a single time. The ten biggest clones cover 7% to 9.5% of the sample.

Sequencing used PBMCs, obtained before TCRalphabeta/CD19-depleted stem cell transplant. The receptors were sampled from a boy under three years old with acute myeloid leukemia, due to receive a stem cell transplant.

This clonotype was recorded many times. This sequence joins TRBV12-3 or TRBV12-4 and TRBJ2-7; D may be TRBD2 (5 bases). The V gene lost 0 bases and the J gene lost 5 bases, with 8 bases spanning the gap. The CDR3 contains 13 residues. As DNA, the CDR3 is TGTGCCAGCAGTTTAGCGCGGAGGAACGAGCAGTACTTC. This encodes CASSLARRNEQYF.

This clonotype has a count of ten or more. The chain uses TRBV20-1 and TRBJ2-2, with a possible D match to TRBD2 (5 bases). The germline V gene has CDR1 DFQATT and CDR2 SNEGSKA (reference sequence). V lost 2 bases, J lost 4 bases, and 14 bases lay in between. This CDR3 contains 15 residues. Here the CDR3 reads CSARLLVRGTGELFF. DNA for the CDR3: TGCAGTGCTAGATTACTAGTTCGGGGCACCGGGGAGCTGTTTTTT.

Ten or more counts support this clonotype. This chain joins TRBV7-9 and TRBJ2-1, with 7 bases lining up with TRBD2. The V gene end was trimmed by 1 base and the J gene end by 4 bases; junction bases not matched to a gene: 7. The CDR3 extends over 16 amino acids. Germline loops: CDR1 SEHNR, CDR2 FQNEAQ (reference sequence). In nucleotides, the CDR3 is TGTGCCAGCAGCTTAGACGGTAGCGGGTTGTACAATGAGCAGTTCTTC. Translation gives CASSLDGSGLYNEQFF.

J is TRBJ2-3 and V is TRBV19; TRBD1 matches at 9 bases. Germline trimming cut 9 bases from V and 6 bases from J; bases unmatched to any gene: 10. This CDR3 spans 14 amino acids. CDR1 is LNHDA and CDR2 is SQIVND in the germline V gene (reference sequence). CDR3: CARSRDRDGDTQYF. The CDR3 DNA follows: TGTGCCAGGAGCCGGGACAGGGATGGGGATACGCAGTATTTT.

This clonotype was picked up many times. The chain uses TRBV9 and TRBJ2-2; D unresolved. V lost 2 bases and J lost 4, with 6 bases in between. Per the germline V gene, CDR1 is SGDLS and CDR2 is YYNGEE. The CDR3 runs to 13 residues. CDR3 sequence (DNA): TGTGCCAGCAGCGTCAGGTCCACCGGGGAGCTGTTTTTT. This translates into CASSVRSTGELFF.

V gene TRBV20-1 combines with J gene TRBJ2-7; TRBD1 aligns across 7 bases. The length of the CDR3 is 14 residues. Losses at the gene ends were 6 bases for V and 2 bases for J; bases not matched to a gene: 10. Per germline, CDR1 DFQATT and CDR2 SNEGSKA (reference sequence). The DNA of the CDR3 is TGCAGTGCCCACGACAGGGCGCGAACCTACGAGCAGTACTTC. It yields the protein CSAHDRARTYEQYF.

This clonotype was seen repeatedly, ten times or more. The junction and the germline gene differ at one end; a read error may be behind it. The J gene is TRBJ2-7, the V gene TRBV20-1, with D tentatively TRBD1 or TRBD2 (5 bases each). The germline V gene encodes CDR1 DFQATT and CDR2 SNEGSKA (reference sequence). This CDR3 is 11 amino acids long. For the CDR3, the DNA is TGCAGTGCTAGCCTATTGGGACCTCAGGACTTC. It codes for CSASLLGPQDF.

The table lists this clonotype with many counts. The chain recombines TRBV15 with TRBJ2-5, with 7 bases identical to TRBD1. The CDR3 totals 14 residues. V was pared by 4 bases and J by 5 bases, with 7 bases of the junction left unmatched. CDR1 is LNHNV and CDR2 is YYDKDF in the germline V gene (reference sequence). The CDR3 protein is CATSIDRVGETQYF. DNA for the CDR3: TGTGCCACCAGCATCGACAGGGTTGGGGAGACCCAGTACTTC.

This clonotype was counted many times. The rearrangement joins TRBV6-5 to TRBJ2-1, with 8 bases fitting TRBD1. Trimming took 7 bases from V and 7 from J; bases not matched to a gene: 15. CDR3 length: 16 residues. Germline CDR1 MNHEY, CDR2 SVGAGI. DNA of the CDR3: TGTGCCAGCACCTCGCGAAGGCAGGGGGCATATAATGAGCAGTTCTTC. It codes for CASTSRRQGAYNEQFF.

This clonotype was observed many times. The chain combines TRBV7-9 with TRBJ2-1, with no clear D. Germline values: CDR1 SEHNR, CDR2 FQNEAQ (reference sequence). The CDR3 consists of 11 residues. V lost 5 bases and J lost 7, with 6 bases in between. The CDR3 sequence: CASSRINEQFF. CDR3 DNA: TGTGCCAGCAGCAGAATAAATGAGCAGTTCTTC.

This clonotype came up a few times. This chain connects TRBV10-3 to TRBJ2-5; tentative D call: TRBD2 (6 bases). V lost 4 bases, J lost 5 bases, and 17 bases lay in between. This CDR3 region has 15 residues. Germline-derived CDR1 and CDR2 are ENHRY and SYGVKD. In DNA form, the CDR3 reads TGTGCCATCAGTGTTGGGGGAGGCCCTGGGGAGACCCAGTACTTC. Its protein product is CAISVGGGPGETQYF.

There are a few counts of this clonotype. Relative to the germline gene, one junction end is altered; a read error may explain this. This chain uses TRBV7-3 with TRBJ1-2; 7 nucleotides line up with TRBD1. Germline V lookup: CDR1 SGHTA, CDR2 FQGTGA. The CDR3 extends over 18 amino acids. Here the CDR3 reads CASRLFAAVLHCPPGTAF. The CDR3 nucleotides are TGTGCCAGCAGGTTATTTGCAGCGGTCTTGCATTGCCCCCCCGGGACAGCGTTC.

This clonotype was recorded many times. The chain is built from TRBV19 and TRBJ2-1; 9 bases agree with TRBD2. Germline V CDR1 and CDR2: LNHDA, SQIVND (reference sequence). The CDR3 is made up of 19 amino acids. Trimming at V came to 4 bases and at J to 0 bases, leaving 13 bases not matched to a gene. The CDR3 DNA reads as TGTGCCAGTAGTACTAGGGGACTAGCCATTCAATCCTCCTACAATGAGCAGTTCTTC. Translated, it gives CASSTRGLAIQSSYNEQFF.

This clonotype was seen more than once but under ten times. CDR3: CAWRLQGAYEQYF. DNA of the CDR3: TGTGCCTGGAGACTCCAGGGGGCCTACGAGCAGTACTTC. The chain has TRBV30 and TRBJ2-7, with 7 bases lining up with TRBD1. Trimming took 3 bases from V and 2 from J; bases not matched to a gene: 4. The CDR3 runs 13 residues. Germline CDR1 reads GTSNPN; CDR2 reads SVGIG (reference sequence).

This clonotype was observed at least ten times. The chain joins TRBV24-1 to TRBJ2-7; no clear D. Germline V gives CDR1 KGHDR, CDR2 SFDVKD. Trimming removed 2 bases at V and 4 bases at J, with 5 bases between. This CDR3 has 12 amino acids. The CDR3 DNA reads as TGTGCCACCAGTGATTCCAGTTACGAGCAGTACTTC. This codes for CATSDSSYEQYF.

In the case of this clonotype: One base away lies a much larger clone, so this may be a sequencing read error. The rearrangement joins TRBV7-2 to TRBJ2-1; D gene unclear. In germline, CDR1 is SGHTA, CDR2 FQGNSA. CDR3 length equals 15 residues. The CDR3 reads CASSLEASSYYEQFF. CDR3 bases: TGTGCCAGCAGCTTAGAAGCGAGCTCCTACTATGAGCAGTTCTTC.

At least ten counts were recorded for this clonotype. The chain combines TRBV20-1 with TRBJ2-1; 8 bases map to TRBD1. Germline V gene lookup returns CDR1 DFQATT and CDR2 SNEGSKA (reference sequence). The ends lost 5 bases at V and 9 bases at J; junction bases unmatched: 6. The CDR3 contains 12 residues. This CDR3 reads CSAEDRGGEQFF. The CDR3, as DNA: TGCAGTGCTGAAGACAGGGGCGGTGAGCAGTTCTTC.